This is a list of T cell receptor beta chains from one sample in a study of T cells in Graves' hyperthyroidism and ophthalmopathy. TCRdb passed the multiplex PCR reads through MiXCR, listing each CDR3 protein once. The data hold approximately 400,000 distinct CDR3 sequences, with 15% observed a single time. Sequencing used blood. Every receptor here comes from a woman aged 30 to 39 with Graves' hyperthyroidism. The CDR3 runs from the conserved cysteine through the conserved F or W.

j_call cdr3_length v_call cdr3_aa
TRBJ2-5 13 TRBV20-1 CGARVTGEETQYF
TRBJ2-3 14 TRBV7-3 CASSPRAHTDTQYF
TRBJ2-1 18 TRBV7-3 CASSLTPSGSGAYNEQFF
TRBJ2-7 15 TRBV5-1 CASSPTWGPGGEQYF
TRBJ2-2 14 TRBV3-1 CASSQGRMSGELFF
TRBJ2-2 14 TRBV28 CASSLKGNTGELFF
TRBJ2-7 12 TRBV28 CASSRITYEQYF
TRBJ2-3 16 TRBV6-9 CASSYDNQGGTDTQYF
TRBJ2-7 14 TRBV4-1 CASSQSTVAYEQYF
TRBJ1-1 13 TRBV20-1 CSARGVANTEAFF
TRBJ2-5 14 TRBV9 CASTVDARVETQYF
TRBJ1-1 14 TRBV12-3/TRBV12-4 CASSFRGIGTEAFF
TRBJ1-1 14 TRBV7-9 CASSGQVDGTEAFF
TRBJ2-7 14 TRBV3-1 CASSQGTGAYEQYF
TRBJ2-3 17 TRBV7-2 CASSLGGSGVSTDTQYF
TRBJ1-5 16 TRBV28 CASRSTSGAWDQPQHF
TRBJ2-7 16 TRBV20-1 CSARDRGAGTEYEQYF
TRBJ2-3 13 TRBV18 CASSPDFRDTQYF
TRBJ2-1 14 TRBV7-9 CASQGLAGDNEQFF
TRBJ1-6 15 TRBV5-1 CASSPWGGDNSPLHF